These T cell receptor beta chains were read from a single sample in a study of blood T cell repertoires in COVID-19. Here immunoSEQ multiplex PCR was the method, and the copy in TCRdb shows in-frame clones only, minus some. The repertoire includes approximately 22,000 clones, more than 80% of them detected once, and less than 2.5% sits in the top ten. Sequences were obtained from peripheral blood. The receptors shown here come from a woman aged 70-85 years with COVID-19, enrolled during active disease. The CDR3 runs from the conserved cysteine through the conserved F or W. D genes are given only for firm matches. Some rows mark clone size as missing; the rest say once, few, many or name a class of expanded clone.

d_gene,j_gene,v_gene,abundance,len,CDR3aa,CDR3nt
TRBD1,TRBJ1-2,TRBV7-2,-,15,CASGASGGQGDGYTF,TGTGCCAGCGGCGCCTCTGGGGGACAGGGGGATGGCTACACCTTC
TRBD1,TRBJ1-2,TRBV19,once,15,CASSMPGQGAFGYTF,TGTGCCAGTAGTATGCCAGGACAGGGGGCGTTTGGCTACACCTTC
-,TRBJ1-1,TRBV18,-,15,CASSPSGSGNTEAFF,TGTGCCAGCTCACCTTCGGGGAGCGGGAACACTGAAGCTTTCTTT
-,TRBJ1-5,TRBV4-1,few,14,CASSQVISNQPQHF,TGCGCCAGCAGCCAAGTCATCAGCAATCAGCCCCAGCATTTT
-,TRBJ1-5,TRBV19,few,12,CASRTGNQPQHF,TGTGCCAGTAGAACCGGGAATCAGCCCCAGCATTTT
TRBD1,TRBJ1-1,TRBV3-1/TRBV3-2,-,14,CASSQDRTGGEAFF,TGTGCCAGCAGCCAAGATCGGACAGGGGGCGAAGCTTTCTTT
-,TRBJ2-1,TRBV11-3,-,15,CASSPTSQRYNEQFF,TGTGCCAGCAGCCCCACGTCCCAGCGGTACAATGAGCAGTTCTTC
-,TRBJ2-1,TRBV7-9,-,14,CASSSRFSYNEQFF,TGTGCCAGCAGCTCTAGATTCTCCTACAATGAGCAGTTCTTC
-,TRBJ1-1,TRBV6-5,-,13,CASSYFSNTEAFF,TGTGCCAGCAGTTATTTCTCGAACACTGAAGCTTTCTTT
TRBD1,TRBJ2-3,TRBV7-6,-,15,CASSIVQGAADTQYF,TGTGCCAGCAGCATCGTTCAGGGGGCCGCAGATACGCAGTATTTT
-,TRBJ1-1,TRBV11-2,-,14,CASSLSGVNTEAFF,TGTGCCAGCAGCTTGTCAGGCGTGAACACTGAAGCTTTCTTT
TRBD1,TRBJ2-6,TRBV5-4,-,15,CATNYRGTGANVLTF,TGTGCCACAAACTACAGGGGGACCGGGGCCAACGTCCTGACTTTC
-,TRBJ1-4,TRBV9,-,15,CASSGVGSLNEKLFF,TGTGCCAGCAGCGGAGTCGGGAGTCTTAATGAAAAACTGTTTTTT
TRBD1,TRBJ1-6,TRBV5-1,-,15,CASSSGTGLNSPLHF,TGCGCCAGCAGCTCAGGGACAGGCCTTAATTCACCCCTCCACTTT
TRBD1,TRBJ1-2,TRBV4-2,-,15,CASSQEGQGANGYTF,TGTGCCAGCAGCCAAGAGGGGCAGGGGGCGAATGGCTACACCTTC
-,TRBJ1-1,TRBV7-3,-,13,CASSLGSNTEAFF,TGTGCCAGCAGCTTAGGCTCAAACACTGAAGCTTTCTTT
-,TRBJ1-2,TRBV6-1,few,13,CASSEAGGYGYTF,TGTGCCAGCAGTGAAGCGGGGGGATATGGCTACACCTTC
-,TRBJ1-2,TRBV19,-,12,CASTPGTRGYTF,TGTGCCAGTACCCCAGGGACTCGGGGCTACACCTTC
TRBD1,TRBJ2-1,TRBV18,-,15,CASSPPRQGVREQFF,TGTGCCAGCTCACCACCGAGGCAGGGGGTTCGGGAGCAGTTCTTC
TRBD1,TRBJ1-2,TRBV25-1,-,14,CASSGTGDFNGYTF,TGTGCCAGCAGTGGGACAGGGGACTTCAACGGCTACACCTTC
TRBD1,TRBJ1-2,TRBV4-1,-,15,CASSHNTGGGYGYTF,TGCGCCAGCAGCCACAACACAGGGGGTGGCTATGGCTACACCTTC
TRBD2,TRBJ2-7,TRBV6-6,-,15,CASSSPRLAGYEQYF,TGTGCCAGCAGTTCCCCCCGACTAGCGGGGTACGAGCAGTACTTC
TRBD2,TRBJ2-1,TRBV6-2/TRBV6-3,-,17,CASSYWPSGGSAGEQFF,TGTGCCAGCAGTTACTGGCCTAGCGGGGGGTCAGCGGGTGAGCAGTTCTTC
TRBD1,TRBJ1-2,TRBV5-1,-,15,CASRRPGQSIYGYTF,TGCGCCAGCAGGCGTCCGGGACAGAGTATCTATGGCTACACCTTC
-,TRBJ1-1,TRBV10-2,once,14,CASTEGGRGIEAFF,TGCGCCAGCACCGAAGGGGGTCGGGGCATTGAAGCTTTCTTT
TRBD2,TRBJ2-5,TRBV24-1,-,13,CATRAGAQETQYF,TGTGCCACCCGGGCGGGAGCCCAAGAGACCCAGTACTTC
TRBD1,TRBJ1-3,TRBV12-3/TRBV12-4,-,13,CASRRQGQNTIYF,TGTGCCAGCAGAAGACAGGGTCAAAACACCATATATTTT
-,TRBJ1-2,TRBV3-1/TRBV3-2,-,13,CASSQDPAGGYTF,TGTGCCAGCAGCCAAGATCCGGCAGGCGGCTACACCTTC
-,TRBJ1-1,TRBV4-2,-,15,CASSQDLRFNTEAFF,TGTGCCAGCAGCCAAGATCTGAGGTTTAACACTGAAGCTTTCTTT
-,TRBJ2-7,TRBV15,-,14,CATKPEAVSYEQYF,TGTGCCACCAAACCGGAGGCAGTCTCCTACGAGCAGTACTTC
-,TRBJ1-3,TRBV7-8,-,16,CASSNGRRISGNTIYF,TGTGCCAGCAGCAACGGACGGAGGATCTCTGGAAACACCATATATTTT
-,TRBJ1-5,TRBV19,few,13,CASSISGDQPQHF,TGTGCCAGTAGTATCAGCGGGGACCAGCCCCAGCATTTT
-,TRBJ1-2,TRBV6-1,-,14,CASSEANGARGYTF,TGTGCCAGCAGTGAAGCAAATGGGGCCCGTGGCTACACCTTC
TRBD1,TRBJ2-7,TRBV27,-,16,CASSFNRDRISYEQYF,TGTGCCAGCAGTTTCAACCGGGACAGGATTTCCTACGAGCAGTACTTC
-,TRBJ1-1,TRBV7-9,-,11,CASSLVPEAFF,TGTGCCAGCAGCTTAGTCCCGGAAGCTTTCTTT
TRBD2,TRBJ2-1,TRBV11-2,-,15,CASSLRTSTDNEQFF,TGTGCCAGCAGCTTAAGGACTAGCACCGACAATGAGCAGTTCTTC
TRBD1,TRBJ1-5,TRBV10-3,-,13,CAVRQGSDQPQHF,TGTGCCGTCCGACAGGGATCGGATCAGCCCCAGCATTTT
-,TRBJ2-7,TRBV5-1,-,14,CASSPGPGTYEQYF,TGCGCCAGCAGCCCCGGCCCCGGGACCTACGAGCAGTACTTC
TRBD1,TRBJ1-2,TRBV9,-,14,CASRTEGGPYGYTF,TGTGCCAGCAGAACAGAAGGGGGCCCCTATGGCTACACCTTC
TRBD1,TRBJ2-2,TRBV5-4,-,18,CASSSGTGGMGVTGELFF,TGTGCCAGCAGCAGCGGGACAGGGGGTATGGGTGTCACCGGGGAGCTGTTTTTT
-,TRBJ1-1,TRBV9,few,14,CASSVAPVEGEAFF,TGTGCCAGCAGCGTAGCCCCGGTGGAGGGTGAAGCTTTCTTT
TRBD1,TRBJ1-3,TRBV5-1,-,15,CASSRDRGAGNTIYF,TGCGCCAGCAGCAGGGACAGGGGAGCCGGAAACACCATATATTTT
-,TRBJ2-1,TRBV4-1,-,13,CASSLTSYNEQFF,TGCGCCAGCAGCCTTACTAGCTACAATGAGCAGTTCTTC
-,TRBJ2-1,TRBV2,few,15,CASTPPLSSYNEQFF,TGTGCCAGCACCCCTCCTCTCAGCTCCTACAATGAGCAGTTCTTC
-,TRBJ1-2,TRBV7-9,-,14,CASSLQSGVWGYTF,TGTGCCAGCAGCTTACAATCAGGGGTTTGGGGCTACACCTTC